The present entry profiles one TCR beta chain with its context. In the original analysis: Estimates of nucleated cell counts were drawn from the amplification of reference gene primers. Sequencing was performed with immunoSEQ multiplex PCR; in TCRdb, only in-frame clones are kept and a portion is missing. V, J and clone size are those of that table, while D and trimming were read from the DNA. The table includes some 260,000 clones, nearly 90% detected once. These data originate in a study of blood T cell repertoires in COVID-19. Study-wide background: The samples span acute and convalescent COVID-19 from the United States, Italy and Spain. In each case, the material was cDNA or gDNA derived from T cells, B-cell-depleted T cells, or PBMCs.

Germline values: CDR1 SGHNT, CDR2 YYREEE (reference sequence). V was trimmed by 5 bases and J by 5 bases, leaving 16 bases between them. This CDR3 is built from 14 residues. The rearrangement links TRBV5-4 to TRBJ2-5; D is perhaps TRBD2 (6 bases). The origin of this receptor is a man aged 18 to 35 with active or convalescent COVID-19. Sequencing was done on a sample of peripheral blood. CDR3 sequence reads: CASRRDLFEETQYF. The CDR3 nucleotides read TGTGCCAGCAGGCGGGACCTCTTTGAGGAGACCCAGTACTTC.